This T cell receptor (beta chain) appears in the sequencing data of a study of blood T cell repertoires in COVID-19. Study summary: Samples of COVID-19 (acute and convalescent) were obtained from the United States, Italy and Spain. Sample material is recorded as cDNA or gDNA derived from T cells, B-cell-depleted T cells, or PBMCs.

Per the authors' pipeline: Reference gene primers were amplified, and this amplification served to estimate nucleated cell counts. Sequencing used immunoSEQ multiplex PCR; TCRdb keeps in-frame clones, though not all of them. The DNA was the basis for D and trimming; V, J and clone size are from that table. The data hold about 160,000 clones, with just under 85% observed a single time. CDR1 and CDR2 (germline): LNHDA, SQIVND (reference sequence). The V end was cut by 4 bases, the J end by 0 bases, with 13 bases between. CDR3 length: 15 amino acids. The source is a woman of 80 years or more with acute or convalescent COVID-19. The V gene is TRBV19, the J gene TRBJ2-7; D ambiguous. Sample: peripheral blood. The CDR3 DNA reads TGTGCCAGTAGTAGAGGCGGTTCGGGCTCCTACGAGCAGTACTTC. It codes for CASSRGGSGSYEQYF. Full variable domain (rest looked up from reference TRBV19 and TRBJ2-7): DGGITQSPKYLFRKEGQNVTLSCEQNLNHDAMYWYRQDPGQGLRLIYYSQIVNDFQKGDIAEGYSVSREKKESFPLTVTSAQKNPTAFYLCASSRGGSGSYEQYFGPGTRLTVT.